These 4 T cell receptor beta chains originate from one sample sequenced in a study. TCRdb processed the 5' RACE reads anew with MiXCR; each CDR3 protein has one entry. The table includes tens of thousands of distinct CDR3 sequences, approximately 27% detected once. Source material: naive CD4+ T cells sorted from a lymph node. Subset defined: naive CD4+ T cells, CD4+CD45RA+CD25-. These receptors were collected from a female donor with breast cancer.

Only a few counts were recorded for this clonotype. The genes are TRBV24-1 and TRBJ2-3, with D possibly TRBD1 on 5 matching bases. Looked up from germline, CDR1 is KGHDR and CDR2 is SFDVKD. Trimming removed 9 bases from V and 3 bases from J, with 9 bases in between. The CDR3 length is 12 residues. The CDR3 sequence is CATQGWTDTQYF. In nucleotides, the CDR3 is TGTGCCACCCAGGGTTGGACAGATACGCAGTATTTT.

Sample share makes this clonotype medium-sized. This chain joins TRBV7-3 and TRBJ2-4; 10 bases are shared with TRBD2. The V gene's germline CDR1 is SGHTA and CDR2 FQGTGA. Trimming took 5 bases from V and 4 from J; bases not matched to a gene: 5. The CDR3 totals 15 residues. The CDR3 region has the DNA TGTGCCAGCAGCCCACTAGCGGGAAATAAAAACATTCAGTACTTC. It specifies CASSPLAGNKNIQYF.

The chain joins TRBV4-2 to TRBJ2-7, with TRBD1 as a possible D gene (6 bases). Trimming took off 4 bases at V and 5 bases at J, with 15 bases between the two ends. Germline loops: CDR1 LGHNA, CDR2 YNFKEQ. This CDR3 is built from 14 residues. This chain's CDR3 is CASSPQGQKDEQYF. The CDR3 DNA reads TGTGCCAGCAGCCCCCAGGGACAAAAGGACGAGCAGTACTTC.

The CDR3 spells CASSHLSTGGYEQYF. The CDR3 DNA is TGTGCCAGCAGCCACCTTTCGACAGGGGGGTACGAGCAGTACTTC. The chain combines TRBV3-1 with TRBJ2-7, with 9 bases matching TRBD1. J lost 4 bases, V lost 3 bases, and 7 bases had no gene match. The germline V gene encodes CDR1 LGHDT and CDR2 YNNKEL (reference sequence). The CDR3 has 15 residues.